This T cell receptor (beta chain) stems from a study of blood T cell repertoires in COVID-19. Residents of around 24 US areas, aged roughly 18 to 95 years, made up the participants. Using immunoSEQ multiplex PCR, the repertoire was profiled, and TCRdb retains in-frame clones only, with some absent. The sample contains hundreds of thousands of clones, more than 85% of which appear only once. This CDR3 is 17 amino acids long. The germline V gene has CDR1 SGHDN and CDR2 FVKESK. With 0 bases removed from V and 5 bases from J, the gap between germline ends came to 17 bases. The material sequenced was PBMCs or T cells enriched from blood (not recorded which). The chain recombines TRBV14 with TRBJ2-1, with TRBD2 as a possible D gene (5 bases). The sequence derives from a woman between 45 and 60 years old who had recovered from COVID-19. The CDR3 region is CASSQDVPGSIHNEQFF. CDR3 in DNA: TGTGCCAGCAGCCAAGATGTCCCGGGATCTATCCACAATGAGCAGTTCTTC. Drawing the rest from reference TRBV14 and TRBJ2-1, the complete variable domain is EAGVTQFPSHSVIEKGQTVTLRCDPISGHDNLYWYRRVMGKEIKFLLHFVKESKQDESGMPNNRFLAERTGGTYSTLKVQPAELEDSGVYFCASSQDVPGSIHNEQFFGPGTRLTVL.